This entry lists 11 T cell receptor beta chains sequenced from one sample in a study of cytomegalovirus exposure and HLA in healthy donors. The PCR ran on 60 Vbeta and 13 Jbeta primers. Only in-frame clones appear in the TCRdb table, and some are missing; sequencing was by immunoSEQ multiplex PCR. This sample has 150,000 to 200,000 clones; approximately 70% occur once, and the top ten carry 2.8%. Sequenced input: PBMCs. The receptors here all came from a woman between 40 and 55 years old in good health and CMV-seropositive.

This chain connects TRBV5-1 to TRBJ1-6; TRBD1 might be the D (5 bases). Trimming pared 0 bases from V and 6 bases from J, leaving 10 bases between. Germline loops: CDR1 SGHRS, CDR2 YFSETQ. The CDR3 is made up of 15 amino acids. Written as DNA, the CDR3 is TGCGCCAGCAGCTTGGAAAGGGGTGTTAATTCACCCCTCCACTTT. Translation gives CASSLERGVNSPLHF. Complete variable domain (other parts from reference TRBV5-1 and TRBJ1-6): KAGVTQTPRYLIKTRGQQVTLSCSPISGHRSVSWYQQTPGQGLQFLFEYFSETQRNKGNFPGRFSGRQFSNSRSEMNVSTLELGDSALYLCASSLERGVNSPLHFGNGTRLTVT.

This clone was seen more than once but under ten times. J is TRBJ2-7 and V is TRBV11-2; the D gene is possibly TRBD1 (5 bases). Germline loops: CDR1 SGHAT, CDR2 FQNNGV. CDR3 length: 16 residues. V was shortened by 0 bases and J by 2 bases, with 14 bases between the two germline ends. DNA of the CDR3: TGTGCCAGCAGCTTAGATTCAGGTGGACAAGCCTACGAGCAGTACTTC. Amino acid sequence: CASSLDSGGQAYEQYF.

This chain joins TRBV6-6 and TRBJ2-7, with TRBD2 as a possible D gene (5 bases). Per germline, CDR1 MNHNY and CDR2 SVGAGI (reference sequence). The CDR3 spans 16 residues. The V and J ends lost 0 bases and 1 base respectively, with 13 bases between them. The CDR3 loop reads CASSYSGATKSYEQYF. The DNA for the CDR3 is TGTGCCAGCAGTTACTCGGGAGCTACGAAGTCCTACGAGCAGTACTTC.

The genes are TRBV27 and TRBJ2-5, with 11 bases identical to TRBD2. Germline CDR1 is MNHEY and CDR2 is SMNVEV (reference sequence). Losses at the gene ends were 4 bases for V and 1 base for J; bases not matched to a gene: 8. The CDR3 has 17 residues. CDR3 bases: TGTGCCAGCAGTTCAAATCTAGCGGGGGGCCTCCAAGAGACCCAGTACTTC. As protein: CASSSNLAGGLQETQYF.

The V gene is TRBV2, the J gene TRBJ1-2; D may be TRBD1 (6 bases). Trimming removed 9 bases at V and 2 bases at J, with 10 bases between. The V gene's germline CDR1 is SNHLY and CDR2 FYNNEI. The CDR3 loop spans 12 amino acids. In DNA, the CDR3 is TGTGCCAGGACACAGGGAAACTATGGCTACACCTTC. Translating it yields CARTQGNYGYTF. The complete variable domain, with remaining parts taken from reference TRBV2 and TRBJ1-2, reads EPEVTQTPSHQVTQMGQEVILRCVPISNHLYFYWYRQILGQKVEFLVSFYNNEISEKSEIFDDQFSVERPDGSNFTLKIRSTKLEDSAMYFCARTQGNYGYTFGSGTRLTVV.

This clone was counted between two and nine times. The gene calls are TRBV2 and TRBJ1-5; D is ambiguous. The CDR3 length is 13 residues. V was clipped by 5 bases and J by 0 bases, with 5 bases between them. The germline CDR1 and CDR2 sequences are SNHLY and FYNNEI. The chain's CDR3 is CASSQDSNQPQHF. The CDR3 region has the DNA TGTGCCAGCAGTCAGGATAGCAATCAGCCCCAGCATTTT.

This chain links TRBV23-1 with TRBJ1-3; D possibly corresponds to TRBD1 (5 bases). TRBV23-1 is an open reading frame whose function is uncertain. The CDR3 runs 17 residues. V dropped 2 bases and J dropped 1 base, with 15 bases sitting between them. The CDR3 DNA reads as TGCGCCAGCAGTCAACCACACGACAGTAGTTCTGGAAACACCATATATTTT. This encodes CASSQPHDSSSGNTIYF.

The chain has TRBV20-1 and TRBJ2-7, with D possibly TRBD2 on 5 matching bases. The length of the CDR3 is 11 residues. CDR1 is DFQATT, CDR2 SNEGSKA, per germline (reference sequence). Trimming cost V 3 bases and J 3 bases, with 6 bases left between them. The CDR3 DNA reads TGCAGTGCTAGCCGGGGCTACGAGCAGTACTTC. As protein: CSASRGYEQYF.

This clone was counted a few times. The chain employs TRBV4-3 and TRBJ1-3; D not certain. This CDR3 has 16 amino acids. Trimming removed 0 bases at V and 4 bases at J, with 13 bases between. Germline loops: CDR1 LGHNA, CDR2 YSLEER. The CDR3 sequence: CASSQDDLQTGNTIYF. The CDR3 nucleotides are TGCGCCAGCAGCCAAGATGACTTACAAACAGGAAACACCATATATTTT.

The chain recombines TRBV5-8 with TRBJ1-5, with unresolved D. Germline CDR1 and CDR2: SGHTS and YDEGEE. The ends were cut back, 3 bases at V and 2 bases at J, with 6 bases in the middle. This CDR3 is 13 amino acids long. The CDR3 region is CASSSSGNQPQHF. CDR3 bases: TGTGCCAGCAGCTCCTCTGGCAATCAGCCCCAGCATTTT.

The chain has TRBV27 and TRBJ1-1, with 8 bases lining up with TRBD1. Germline V gene lookup returns CDR1 MNHEY and CDR2 SMNVEV (reference sequence). CDR3 size: 16 residues. J gave up 2 bases and V 4 bases, and 9 bases lay outside the gene matches. CDR3 coding DNA: TGTGCCAGCAGTTCACTAAGTCAGGGGGCAAACACTGAAGCTTTCTTT. It yields the protein CASSSLSQGANTEAFF.